The TCR beta chain under discussion was sequenced for a study of blood T cell repertoires in COVID-19. Sequencing used immunoSEQ multiplex PCR; TCRdb keeps in-frame clones, though not all of them. Here the sample spans 490,000 or so clones, 75% to 90% being singletons. The CDR3 extends over 14 amino acids. J gave up 5 bases and V 6 bases, and 6 bases lay outside the gene matches. Germline values: CDR1 LNHDA, CDR2 SQIVND (reference sequence). This TCR was sampled from a woman aged 55 to 70 who had recovered from COVID-19. Input material: PBMCs or T cells enriched from blood (not recorded which). The chain recombines TRBV19 with TRBJ1-3, with 8 bases that match TRBD1. This CDR3 reads CASRKDRERNTIYF. The CDR3 bases are TGTGCCAGTAGGAAGGACAGGGAACGAAACACCATATATTTT.